This T cell receptor (beta chain) was documented in a study of tumor-infiltrating lymphocytes in primary liver carcinoma. Study information: Yields of productive TCRbeta reads ranged from roughly 3.65 to 7.5 million per sample and were similar across tissue types.

Bulk tissue was left unsorted, and RNA and DNA were co-extracted from 20-30 mg of it. The V end was cut by 3 bases, the J end by 4 bases, with 15 bases between. CDR3 size: 16 residues. Germline V lookup: CDR1 SGHAT, CDR2 FQNNGV. Total RNA amounting to 450 to 550 ng was the source from which TCR beta cDNA was made with a constant-region primer. For TCR beta, libraries were produced by three nested multiplex PCR rounds using slightly modified ARM-PCR. The opening two PCR rounds, about 11 cycles each, paired TRBV1-TRBV30 forward primers with a C-beta reverse primer. TCRdb re-derived calls from the multiplex PCR reads in MiXCR, one entry per CDR3 protein. Of approximately 110,000 distinct CDR3 sequences in the sample, 50% to 80% were seen once.

This sequence originates from a woman in her fifties or sixties with primary liver carcinoma and hepatitis B virus infection. The chain has TRBV11-2 and TRBJ2-2; the D is unclear. Source material: liver tumor tissue from sampling region 3. Subset given: tumor region T3, left-lateral pole. The CDR3 spells CASSFQAGSTTGELFF. In nucleotides, the CDR3 is TGTGCCAGCAGCTTCCAGGCAGGCTCTACCACCGGGGAGCTGTTTTTT. The complete variable domain, with remaining parts taken from reference TRBV11-2 and TRBJ2-2, reads EAGVAQSPRYKIIEKRQSVAFWCNPISGHATLYWYQQILGQGPKLLIQFQNNGVVDDSQLPKDRFSAERLKGVDSTLKIQPAKLEDSAVYLCASSFQAGSTTGELFFGEGSRLTVL.